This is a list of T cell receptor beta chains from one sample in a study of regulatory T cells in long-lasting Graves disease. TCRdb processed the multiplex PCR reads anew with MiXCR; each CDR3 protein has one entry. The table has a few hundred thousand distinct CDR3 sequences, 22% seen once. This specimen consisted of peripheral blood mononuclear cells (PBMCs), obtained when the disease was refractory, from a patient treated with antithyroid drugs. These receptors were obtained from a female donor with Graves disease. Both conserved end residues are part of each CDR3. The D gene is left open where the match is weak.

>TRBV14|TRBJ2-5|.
CASSQDATVDTQYF
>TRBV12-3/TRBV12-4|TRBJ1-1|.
CASRITQHGPRWNTEAFF
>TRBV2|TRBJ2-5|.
CASYARGGETQYF
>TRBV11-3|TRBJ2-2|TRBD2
CASSLAVWGGRNTGELFF
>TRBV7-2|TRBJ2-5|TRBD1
CASSVGQGMRETQYF
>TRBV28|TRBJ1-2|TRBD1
CASSLLDRRGYTF
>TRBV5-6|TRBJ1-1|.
CASSLGIRTGSTEAFF
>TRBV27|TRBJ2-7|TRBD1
CAGSSSIRGRGLYEQYF
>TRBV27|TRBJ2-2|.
CASSSTGSITGELFF
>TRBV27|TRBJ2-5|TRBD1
CASSLLSVGQGGETQYF
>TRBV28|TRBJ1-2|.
CASSSTRRGYTF
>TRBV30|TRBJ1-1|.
CAWGYGGTEAFF
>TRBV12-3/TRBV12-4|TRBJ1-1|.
CASSPLTGLNTEAFF
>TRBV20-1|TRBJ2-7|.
CSARDIPLRNAGHEQYF
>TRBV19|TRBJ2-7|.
CASSIVAWGSYEQYF
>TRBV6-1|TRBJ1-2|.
CASRGANGYGYTF
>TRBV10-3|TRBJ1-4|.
CATRVGVTNEKLFF
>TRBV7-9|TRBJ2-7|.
CASHRDDSYEQYF
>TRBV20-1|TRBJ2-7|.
CSAKQGTNYEQYF
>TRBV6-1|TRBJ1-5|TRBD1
CASRGQGSQPQHF
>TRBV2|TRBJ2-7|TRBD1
CASSLLQGNEQYF
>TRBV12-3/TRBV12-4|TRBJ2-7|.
CASSLAPTHEQYF
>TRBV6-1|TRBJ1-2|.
CASGEGSYGYTF
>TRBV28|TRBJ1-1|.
CASSLWTVNTEAFF
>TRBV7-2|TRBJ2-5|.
CASSPTGAHQETQYF
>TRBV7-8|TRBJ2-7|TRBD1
CASSLGRTGAREQYF
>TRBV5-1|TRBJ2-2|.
CASSLYQGLELFF
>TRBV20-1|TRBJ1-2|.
CSARQQEGGYTF
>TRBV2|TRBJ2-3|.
CARAVKADTQYF
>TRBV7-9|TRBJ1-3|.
CASSAIGSGNTIYF